This T cell receptor (beta chain) was recorded in a study of T cell changes during pregnancy in multiple sclerosis. Concerning this clone: Germline and junction disagree at one end, which may indicate a read error.

The repertoire was sequenced with immunoSEQ multiplex PCR; TCRdb's copy has only in-frame clones and lacks some. Among 85,000 to 90,000 clones listed, nearly 95% were seen once. The germline gives CDR1 SGHRS, CDR2 YFSETQ. The CDR3 spans 14 residues. The sequence was obtained from a female donor in good health, enrolled as a control in a pregnancy study. The sequencing used peripheral blood, collected after pregnancy. V usage is TRBV5-1 and J usage is TRBJ1-1; perhaps TRBD1 as D (5 bases). In DNA, the CDR3 is TGCGCCAGCAGCTTGCGGGAGGGGAACGCTGAAGCTTTCTTT. The encoded protein is CASSLREGNAEAFF.